This TCR beta chain was recovered during a study of early T cells in non-severe SARS-CoV-2 infection. Across the study: Sequencing used unsorted whole-blood bulk RNA, so chains lack pairing.

Study-level results: A preference for anti-spike CD8 responses marked VDJdb matching, which missed private and CD4 specificities.

This clonotype was recorded many times. Its antigen remains unknown. Per germline, CDR1 SEHNR and CDR2 FQNEAQ (reference sequence). V lost 2 bases to trimming and J lost 5 bases; unmatched junction nucleotides: 10. The length of the CDR3 is 17 residues. Unique molecular identifiers were affixed to single, distinct cDNA molecules. One entry per CDR3 protein, called by TCRdb with MiXCR from the 5' RACE reads. The sample lists around 59,000 distinct CDR3 sequences; around an eighth were seen once. The origin of this receptor is an adult who was a healthcare worker with PCR-confirmed SARS-CoV-2 infection or an uninfected control (not recorded which). The V gene is TRBV7-9, the J gene TRBJ2-1; 9 bases are shared with TRBD2. The specimen sequenced was whole blood. CDR3 region: CASSLKASGTQDNEQFF. In DNA, the CDR3 is TGTGCCAGCAGCTTAAAGGCTAGCGGGACGCAGGACAATGAGCAGTTCTTC. Filled out from reference TRBV7-9 and TRBJ2-1, the complete variable domain reads DTGVSQNPRHKITKRGQNVTFRCDPISEHNRLYWYRQTLGQGPEFLTYFQNEAQLEKSRLLSDRFSAERPKGSFSTLEIQRTEQGDSAMYLCASSLKASGTQDNEQFFGPGTRLTVL.